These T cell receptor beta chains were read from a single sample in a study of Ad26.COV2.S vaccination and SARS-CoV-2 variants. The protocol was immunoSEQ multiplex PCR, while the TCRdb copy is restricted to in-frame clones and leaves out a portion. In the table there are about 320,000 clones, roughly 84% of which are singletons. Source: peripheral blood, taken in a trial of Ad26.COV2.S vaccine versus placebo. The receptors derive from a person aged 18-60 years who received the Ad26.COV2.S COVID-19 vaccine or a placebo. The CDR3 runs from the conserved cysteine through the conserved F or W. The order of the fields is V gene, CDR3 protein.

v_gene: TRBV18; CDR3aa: CASSPSYPGRSYEQYF
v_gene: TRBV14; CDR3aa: CASSQNTYNEQFF
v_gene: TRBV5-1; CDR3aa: CASSLGQGGGYTF
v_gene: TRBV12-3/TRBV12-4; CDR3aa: CASSNSGEQYF
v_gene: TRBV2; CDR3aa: CASSSTMYNEQFF
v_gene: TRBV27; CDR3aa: CASSVSRGTEQFF
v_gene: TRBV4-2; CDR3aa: CASSQDQAGAGGELFF
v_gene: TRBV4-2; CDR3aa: CASSRSDRAATNEKLFF
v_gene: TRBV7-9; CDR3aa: CASSLEGHYTEAFF
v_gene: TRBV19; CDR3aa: CASRRQGARETQYF
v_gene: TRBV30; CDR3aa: CAWISTVNTEAFF
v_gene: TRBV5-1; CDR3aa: CASSRGGRDNEQFF
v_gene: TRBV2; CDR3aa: CASSKRDHTGGGELFF
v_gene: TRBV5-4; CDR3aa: CASSLGGAGNTEAFF
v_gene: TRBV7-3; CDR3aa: CASSLTTSGVGGELFF
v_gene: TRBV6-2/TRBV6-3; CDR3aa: CASSTLTGGERGNYGYTF
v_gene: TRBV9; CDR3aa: CASSVTTSGGAGMRTDTQYF
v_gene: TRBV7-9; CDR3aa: CASSLAGNTGELFF
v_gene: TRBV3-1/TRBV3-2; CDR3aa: CASSQGLQYNEQFF
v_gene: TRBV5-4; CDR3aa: CASSTRTEGGNEAFF
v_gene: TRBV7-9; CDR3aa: CASSSMTWGYTF
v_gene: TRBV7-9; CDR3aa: CASSLTGANTDEQFF
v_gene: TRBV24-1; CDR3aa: CATSEGGLAGVRDTQYF
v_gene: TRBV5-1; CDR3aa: CASSPMFTGSPNEKLFF
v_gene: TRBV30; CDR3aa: CAWRPGLAGTGELFF
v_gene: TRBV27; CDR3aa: CASSSYRDPGNSPLHF
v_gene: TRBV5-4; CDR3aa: CASSLRGGGETQYF
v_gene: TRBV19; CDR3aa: CAISQPGDTGELFF
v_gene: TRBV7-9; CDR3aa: CASSFGMGAYGYTF
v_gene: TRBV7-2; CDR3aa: CASSLSPQVGDTQYF
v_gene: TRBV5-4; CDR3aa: CASSLGQYQDTQYF
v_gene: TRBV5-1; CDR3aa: CASSLVILTGLDYNEQFF
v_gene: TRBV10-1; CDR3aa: CASSESRNTEAFF
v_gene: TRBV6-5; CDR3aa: CASRTPRDNPNEQFF
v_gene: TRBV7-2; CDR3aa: CASSFQAYSPLHF
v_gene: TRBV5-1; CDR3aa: CASSRAGQGYEQYF
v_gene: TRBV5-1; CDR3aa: CASSIGTAGNTIYF
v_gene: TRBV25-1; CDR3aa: CASLGTYGYTF
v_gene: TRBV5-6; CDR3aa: CASSLGTLNTGELFF
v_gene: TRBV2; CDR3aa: CASSEKTGNQPQHF
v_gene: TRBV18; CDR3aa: CASSPRMTGSPRGSGANVLTF
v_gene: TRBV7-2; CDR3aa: CASSQGRTGGGKLFF
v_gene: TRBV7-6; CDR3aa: CASTNFANSGNTIYF
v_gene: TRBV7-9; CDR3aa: CASSLAEGAGYTF
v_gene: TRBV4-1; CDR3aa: CASSPTQGRLFF
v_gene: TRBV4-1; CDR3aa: CTSSLETNYGYTF
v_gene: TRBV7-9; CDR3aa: CASSRTRGASGANVLTF
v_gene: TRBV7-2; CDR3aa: CASSLGGVALRTDTQYF
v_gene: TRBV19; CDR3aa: CASSMGTNNSPLHF